This T cell receptor (beta chain) is from a study of cytomegalovirus exposure and HLA in healthy donors. Study details: Earlier work reported 100 million or so unique TCR beta sequences from about 180 million T cells.

Points from the study as a whole: A later analysis found most CMV-associated TCR beta chains apparently HLA-restricted.

Remarks on this clone: The antigen remains undetermined.

Between the trimmed V and J ends, which lost 2 bases and 0 bases, there was a span of 11 bases. Per the germline V gene, CDR1 is SGHTA and CDR2 is FQGNSA. The CDR3 extends over 16 amino acids. Healthy bone marrow donors made up the cohort. PCR employed 60 Vbeta and 13 Jbeta primers. Clones were sequenced by immunoSEQ multiplex PCR, and TCRdb holds only the in-frame ones, with some missing. The table has approximately 200,000 clones, about four fifths seen once. Sequencing was done on a sample of PBMCs. The V and J genes are TRBV7-2 and TRBJ1-3; maybe TRBD1 (6 bases). This clonotype was obtained from a girl between 5 and 17 years old in good health and CMV-seropositive. The CDR3 loop is CASSLTQGSSGNTIYF. CDR3 nucleotide sequence: TGTGCCAGCAGCTTAACGCAGGGGAGCTCTGGAAACACCATATATTTT. The full variable domain, its missing parts supplied by reference TRBV7-2 and TRBJ1-3, is GAGVSQSPSNKVTEKGKDVELRCDPISGHTALYWYRQSLGQGLEFLIYFQGNSAPDKSGLPSDRFSAERTGGSVSTLTIQRTQQEDSAVYLCASSLTQGSSGNTIYFGEGSWLTVV.